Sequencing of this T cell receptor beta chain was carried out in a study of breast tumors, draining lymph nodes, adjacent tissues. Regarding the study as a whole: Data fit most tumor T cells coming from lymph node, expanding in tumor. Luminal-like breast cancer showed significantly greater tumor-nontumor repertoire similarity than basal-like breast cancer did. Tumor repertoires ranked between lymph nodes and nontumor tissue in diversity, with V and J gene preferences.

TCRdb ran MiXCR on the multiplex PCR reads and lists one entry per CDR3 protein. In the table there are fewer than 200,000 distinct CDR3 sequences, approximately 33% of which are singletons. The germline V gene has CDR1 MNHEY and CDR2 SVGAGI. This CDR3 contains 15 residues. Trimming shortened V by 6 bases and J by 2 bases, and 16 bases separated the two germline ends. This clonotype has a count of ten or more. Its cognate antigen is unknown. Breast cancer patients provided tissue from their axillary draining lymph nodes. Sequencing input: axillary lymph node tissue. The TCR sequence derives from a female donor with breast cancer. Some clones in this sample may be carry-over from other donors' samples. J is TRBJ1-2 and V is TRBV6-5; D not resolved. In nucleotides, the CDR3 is TGTGCCAGCAGAAAACCGGGCCAGCAAAACTATGGCTACACCTTC. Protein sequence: CASRKPGQQNYGYTF.